The rows below give T cell receptor beta chains drawn from one sample of a study of blood T cell repertoires in COVID-19. Assay used: immunoSEQ multiplex PCR; TCRdb lists only in-frame clones, some missing. The profile shows 260,000 or so clones, 83% of them singletons. The specimen sequenced was PBMCs or T cells enriched from blood (not recorded which). The receptors were sampled from a woman aged 40 to 55 who had been exposed to COVID-19. Each CDR3 is given with its conserved first and last residue. D genes are given only for firm matches. Only part of the rows carry a size: once, few, many, or a class if the clone is expanded.

v_gene	d_gene	abundance	j_gene	CDR3nt	CDR3aa
TRBV7-3	-	-	TRBJ1-2	TGTGCCAGCAGCTTAGATGGACTAGGGCCCTATGGCTACACCTTC	CASSLDGLGPYGYTF
TRBV2	TRBD1	-	TRBJ1-5	TGTGCCAGCAGTGTCACAGGGGATCAGCCCCAGCATTTT	CASSVTGDQPQHF
TRBV20-1	-	-	TRBJ2-5	TGCAGTGCTAGGAACCTACAGACCCAGTACTTC	CSARNLQTQYF
TRBV24-1	TRBD2	-	TRBJ2-5	TGTGCCACCAGTGACTCGGGGGGAAACCAAGAGACCCAGTACTTC	CATSDSGGNQETQYF
TRBV3-1/TRBV3-2	-	-	TRBJ1-5	TGTGCCAGCAGCCCCAGCGGGGGCCATCAGCCCCAGCATTTT	CASSPSGGHQPQHF
TRBV5-1	TRBD2	-	TRBJ2-1	TGCGCCAGCAGCTTGTCTAGCGGGACATACAATGAGCAGTTCTTC	CASSLSSGTYNEQFF
TRBV28	TRBD1	-	TRBJ2-7	TGTGCCAGCACGCACAGGGGGACGCACGAGCAGTACTTC	CASTHRGTHEQYF
TRBV4-1	-	-	TRBJ1-4	TGCGCCAGCAGCCAGTACCTACAGGGAAATGAAAAACTGTTTTTT	CASSQYLQGNEKLFF
TRBV7-9	-	-	TRBJ1-6	TGTGCCAGCAGCTCTGGGCCAGATTCGGCACCCCTCCACTTT	CASSSGPDSAPLHF
TRBV6-2/TRBV6-3	TRBD1	-	TRBJ1-5	TGTGCCAGCAGCTCCCGACTAGACAGGGGTGACCAGCCCCAGCATTTT	CASSSRLDRGDQPQHF
TRBV10-2	TRBD2	-	TRBJ2-3	TGCGCCAGCAGTGGGCTAGCGGGGACCACAGATACGCAGTATTTT	CASSGLAGTTDTQYF
TRBV9	-	few	TRBJ2-5	TGTGCCAGCAGCCTTAACTCGGTTGGGGGCTTGGAGACCCAGTACTTC	CASSLNSVGGLETQYF
TRBV6-2/TRBV6-3	TRBD1	-	TRBJ1-5	TGTGCCAGCAGTCCGAAGCAACGACAGGGGGCGAGAGTAGTAATGACCCAGCATTTT	CASSPKQRQGARVVMTQHF
TRBV6-5	-	-	TRBJ1-2	TGTGCCAGCAGTATTCGGGCCCCCGGGGACTATGGCTACACCTTC	CASSIRAPGDYGYTF
TRBV3-1/TRBV3-2	TRBD2	-	TRBJ2-7	TGTGCCAGCAGCCAACAGGCGGGGGGGCTCGACGAGCAGTACTTC	CASSQQAGGLDEQYF
TRBV4-1	TRBD1	-	TRBJ2-2	TGCGCCAGCAGCCCGGGACAGGCGAGGTCCGGGGAGCTGTTTTTT	CASSPGQARSGELFF
TRBV6-2/TRBV6-3	-	few	TRBJ2-5	TGTGCCAGCAGCTTGACTAGGACGGGGGAGACCCAGTACTTC	CASSLTRTGETQYF
TRBV10-1	TRBD1	-	TRBJ1-5	TGCGCCAGCAGTGAGTACCGGACAGGGAGGCATCAGCCCCAGCATTTT	CASSEYRTGRHQPQHF
TRBV4-3	-	-	TRBJ1-4	TGCGCCAGCAGCGCGACAGCTAGGACAAATGAAAAACTGTTTTTT	CASSATARTNEKLFF
TRBV7-7	-	once	TRBJ2-6	TGTGCTAGCAGCTTAGGAACAGGGACTGGGGCCAACGTCCTGACTTTC	CASSLGTGTGANVLTF
TRBV7-3	-	-	TRBJ2-3	TGTGCCAGCAGCTTAGGAACTAGTGGCACAGATACGCAGTATTTT	CASSLGTSGTDTQYF
TRBV19	-	-	TRBJ1-5	TGTGCCAGTAGTATAAGGGCAGGGGTAGGAAGGGCCCAGCATTTT	CASSIRAGVGRAQHF
TRBV5-1	-	-	TRBJ1-1	TGCGCCAGCAGCTTGGGGCCTGCGGGACCAAACACTGAAGCTTTCTTT	CASSLGPAGPNTEAFF
TRBV5-1	-	once	TRBJ1-2	TGCGCCAGCAGGGAGGGCCCCAACTATGGCTACACCTTC	CASREGPNYGYTF
TRBV30	-	-	TRBJ1-2	TGTGCCTGGAGTGTCGGTTCAGGGGACGGCTACACCTTC	CAWSVGSGDGYTF
TRBV30	-	-	TRBJ1-2	TGTGCCTGGAGTGTAGGTGACAATCAGTATGGCTACACCTTC	CAWSVGDNQYGYTF
TRBV28	-	few	TRBJ1-1	TGTGCCAGCAGTTTGGCGAAAGGGGTCCCCACTGAAGCTTTCTTT	CASSLAKGVPTEAFF